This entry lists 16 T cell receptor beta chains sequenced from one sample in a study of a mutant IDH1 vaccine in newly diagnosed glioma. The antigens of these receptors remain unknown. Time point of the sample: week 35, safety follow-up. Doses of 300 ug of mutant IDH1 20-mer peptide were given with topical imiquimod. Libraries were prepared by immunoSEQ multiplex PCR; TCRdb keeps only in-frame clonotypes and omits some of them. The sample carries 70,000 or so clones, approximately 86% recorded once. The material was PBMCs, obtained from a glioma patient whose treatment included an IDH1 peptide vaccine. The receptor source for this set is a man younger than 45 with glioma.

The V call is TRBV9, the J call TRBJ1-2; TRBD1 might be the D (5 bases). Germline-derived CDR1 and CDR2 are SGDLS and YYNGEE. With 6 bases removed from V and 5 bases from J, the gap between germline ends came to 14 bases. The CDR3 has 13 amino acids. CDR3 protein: CASTDGTPYGYTF. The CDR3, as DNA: TGTGCCAGCACTGATGGGACCCCGTATGGCTACACCTTC.

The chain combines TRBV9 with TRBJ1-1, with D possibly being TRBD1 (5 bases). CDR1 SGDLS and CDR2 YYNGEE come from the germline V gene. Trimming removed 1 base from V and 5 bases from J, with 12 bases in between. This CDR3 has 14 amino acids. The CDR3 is CASSVRSGRTEAFF. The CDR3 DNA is TGTGCCAGCAGCGTACGGTCAGGGCGTACTGAAGCTTTCTTT.

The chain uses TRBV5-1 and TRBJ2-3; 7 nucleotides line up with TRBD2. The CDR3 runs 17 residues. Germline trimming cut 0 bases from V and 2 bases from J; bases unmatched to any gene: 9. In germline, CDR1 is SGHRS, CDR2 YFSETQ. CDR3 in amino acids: CASSLDTSSGSTDTQYF. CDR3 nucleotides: TGCGCCAGCAGCTTGGATACGTCTAGCGGTTCCACAGATACGCAGTATTTT. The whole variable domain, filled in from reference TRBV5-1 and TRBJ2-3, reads KAGVTQTPRYLIKTRGQQVTLSCSPISGHRSVSWYQQTPGQGLQFLFEYFSETQRNKGNFPGRFSGRQFSNSRSEMNVSTLELGDSALYLCASSLDTSSGSTDTQYFGPGTRLTVL.

Here the CDR3 DNA reads TGTGCCAGCGCCCAGGCAGGCTTAAATGAGCAGTTCTTC. Its protein product is CASAQAGLNEQFF. The V gene is TRBV18, the J gene TRBJ2-1; D is uncertain. This CDR3 region has 13 residues. Germline loops: CDR1 KGHSH, CDR2 LQKENI. Trimming stripped 8 bases from V and 7 bases from J, with 15 bases between.

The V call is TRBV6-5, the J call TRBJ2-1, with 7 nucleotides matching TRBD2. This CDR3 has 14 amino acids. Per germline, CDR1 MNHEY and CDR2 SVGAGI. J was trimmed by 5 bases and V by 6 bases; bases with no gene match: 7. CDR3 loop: CASSPTSIDNEQFF. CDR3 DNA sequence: TGTGCCAGCAGCCCGACTAGCATAGACAATGAGCAGTTCTTC.

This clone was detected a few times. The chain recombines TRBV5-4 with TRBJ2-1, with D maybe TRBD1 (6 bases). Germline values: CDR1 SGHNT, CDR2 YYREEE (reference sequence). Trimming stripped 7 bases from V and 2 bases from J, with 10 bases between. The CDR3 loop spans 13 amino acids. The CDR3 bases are TGTGCCAGCCGAAGGGACACCTACAATGAGCAGTTCTTC. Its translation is CASRRDTYNEQFF.

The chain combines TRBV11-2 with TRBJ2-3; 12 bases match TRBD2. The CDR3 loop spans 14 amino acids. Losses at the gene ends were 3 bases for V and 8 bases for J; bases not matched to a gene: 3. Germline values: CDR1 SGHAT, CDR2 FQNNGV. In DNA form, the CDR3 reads TGTGCCAGCAGCTTGCTAGCGGGGGGGGGTACGCAGTATTTT. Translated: CASSLLAGGGTQYF.

The CDR3 region is CASSLRLAGTLIAKNEQFF. CDR3 in DNA: TGTGCCAGCAGCTTAAGACTAGCGGGGACATTGATAGCTAAGAATGAGCAGTTCTTC. The rearrangement joins TRBV11-1 to TRBJ2-1; TRBD2 matches at 11 bases. With 2 bases clipped from V and 7 bases from J, the junction kept 16 bases outside the gene matches. This CDR3 spans 19 amino acids. Germline V gives CDR1 SGHAT, CDR2 FQDESV (reference sequence).

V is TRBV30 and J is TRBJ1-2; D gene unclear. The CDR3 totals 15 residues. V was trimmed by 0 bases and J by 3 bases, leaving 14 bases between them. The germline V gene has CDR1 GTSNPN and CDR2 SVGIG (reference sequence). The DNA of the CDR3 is TGTGCCTGGAGTGTGCCAACTTCCTCGGACTATGGCTACACCTTC. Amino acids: CAWSVPTSSDYGYTF.

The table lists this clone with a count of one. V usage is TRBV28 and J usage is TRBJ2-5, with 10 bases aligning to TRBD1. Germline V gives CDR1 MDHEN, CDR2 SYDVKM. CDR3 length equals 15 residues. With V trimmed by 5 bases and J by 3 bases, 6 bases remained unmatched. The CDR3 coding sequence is TGTGCCAGCAGTCCCGCCGGGACAGGGGAAGAGACCCAGTACTTC. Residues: CASSPAGTGEETQYF.

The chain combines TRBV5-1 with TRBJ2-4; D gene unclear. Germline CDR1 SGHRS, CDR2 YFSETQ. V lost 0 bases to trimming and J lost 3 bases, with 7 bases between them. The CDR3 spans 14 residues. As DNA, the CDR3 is TGCGCCAGCAGCTTGGACAGTCACAAAAACATTCAGTACTTC. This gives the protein CASSLDSHKNIQYF.

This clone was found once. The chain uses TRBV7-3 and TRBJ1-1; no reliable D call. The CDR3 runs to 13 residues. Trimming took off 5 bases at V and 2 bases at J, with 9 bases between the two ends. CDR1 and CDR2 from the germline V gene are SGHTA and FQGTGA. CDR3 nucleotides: TGTGCCAGCAGCGCCTACAGTAACACTGAAGCTTTCTTT. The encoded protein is CASSAYSNTEAFF.

CDR3 protein: CASSLWTQMRQPQHF. The CDR3 bases are TGTGCCAGCAGTTTATGGACACAGATGCGTCAGCCCCAGCATTTT. The chain employs TRBV28 and TRBJ1-5; D is undetermined. Trimming removed 0 bases at V and 6 bases at J, with 12 bases between. This CDR3 contains 15 residues. Germline CDR1 is MDHEN and CDR2 is SYDVKM.

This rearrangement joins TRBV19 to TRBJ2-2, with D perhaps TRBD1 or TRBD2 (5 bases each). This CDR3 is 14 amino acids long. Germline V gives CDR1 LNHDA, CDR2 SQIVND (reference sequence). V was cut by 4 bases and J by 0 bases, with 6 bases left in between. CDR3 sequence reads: CASSTGPNTGELFF. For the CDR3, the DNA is TGTGCCAGTAGTACGGGACCGAACACCGGGGAGCTGTTTTTT.

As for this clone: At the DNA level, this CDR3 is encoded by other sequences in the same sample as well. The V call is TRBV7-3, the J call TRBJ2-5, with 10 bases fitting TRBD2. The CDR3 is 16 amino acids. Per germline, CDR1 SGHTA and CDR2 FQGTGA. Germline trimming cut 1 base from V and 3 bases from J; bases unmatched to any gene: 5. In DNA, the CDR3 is TGTGCCAGCAGCTTAAATCCCCTAGCGGGAGAAGAGACCCAGTACTTC. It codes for CASSLNPLAGEETQYF.

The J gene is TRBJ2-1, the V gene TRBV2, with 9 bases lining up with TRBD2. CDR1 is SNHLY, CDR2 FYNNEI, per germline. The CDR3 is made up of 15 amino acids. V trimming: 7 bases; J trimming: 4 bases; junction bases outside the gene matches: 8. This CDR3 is CASKVAGAGYNEQFF. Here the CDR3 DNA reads TGTGCCAGCAAGGTAGCGGGGGCAGGTTACAATGAGCAGTTCTTC. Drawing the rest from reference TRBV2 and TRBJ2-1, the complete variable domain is EPEVTQTPSHQVTQMGQEVILRCVPISNHLYFYWYRQILGQKVEFLVSFYNNEISEKSEIFDDQFSVERPDGSNFTLKIRSTKLEDSAMYFCASKVAGAGYNEQFFGPGTRLTVL.